These T cell receptor beta chains were read from a single sample in a study of T cell responses to AZD1222 COVID-19 vaccine. Sequenced by immunoSEQ multiplex PCR; TCRdb stores in-frame clones only, minus some. The sample consists of around 74,000 clones, about 91% of them appearing once. Sequenced here: peripheral blood, sampled on day 0 of MenACWY control vaccination. The receptors derive from an adult in good health. Both conserved end residues are part of each CDR3. D genes are given only for firm matches. The size field is filled for only some rows; it gives once, few, many or a size class.

d_call j_call v_call clone_size cdr3_aa cdr3_nt
. TRBJ1-5 TRBV27 . CASSLFSGNQPQHF TGTGCCAGCAGTTTATTTTCCGGCAATCAGCCCCAGCATTTT
TRBD2 TRBJ2-3 TRBV24-1 . CATSDRQGLVMAGGTDTQYF TGTGCCACCAGTGATCGACAGGGTTTGGTTATGGCGGGAGGGACAGATACGCAGTATTTT
. TRBJ2-1 TRBV7-3 few CASSSQPYGSNEQFF TGTGCCAGCAGCTCGCAGCCCTATGGGAGCAATGAGCAGTTCTTC
TRBD1 TRBJ1-5 TRBV19 . CASTRDRGRDQPQHF TGTGCCAGTACCAGGGACAGGGGTAGGGATCAGCCCCAGCATTTT
TRBD1 TRBJ1-1 TRBV19 . CASRERQGMNTEAFF TGTGCCAGTAGGGAGCGACAGGGGATGAACACTGAAGCTTTCTTT
. TRBJ1-1 TRBV28 once CASSPRRTEAFF TGTGCCAGCAGTCCCCGGCGGACTGAAGCTTTCTTT
TRBD1 TRBJ1-2 TRBV7-8 . CASSPGTGSTYGYTF TGTGCCAGCAGCCCCGGGACAGGGAGTACCTATGGCTACACCTTC
. TRBJ2-4 TRBV5-1 . CASSLGDLAKNIQYF TGCGCCAGCAGCTTGGGGGACCTAGCCAAAAACATTCAGTACTTC
TRBD2 TRBJ2-3 TRBV20-1 . CSASLTVGLAGADTQYF TGCAGTGCTAGTCTAACCGTAGGACTAGCGGGCGCAGATACGCAGTATTTT
. TRBJ1-4 TRBV7-9 . CASSLGLGGTEKLFF TGTGCCAGCAGCTTAGGTCTGGGGGGGACGGAAAAACTGTTTTTT
. TRBJ1-2 TRBV3-1/TRBV3-2 . CASSQKGLTSHPMAGYTF TGTGCCAGCAGCCAAAAAGGACTGACCAGTCATCCTATGGCTGGCTACACCTTC
. TRBJ1-2 TRBV28 . CASRAGISRGYTF TGTGCCAGCAGGGCTGGGATAAGCAGGGGCTACACCTTC
. TRBJ2-7 TRBV5-1 . CASSLAPQLYEQYF TGCGCCAGCAGCTTGGCCCCACAGCTATACGAGCAGTACTTC
. TRBJ1-2 TRBV6-2/TRBV6-3 once CASSATMGSYGYTF TGTGCCAGCAGTGCAACAATGGGAAGCTATGGCTACACCTTC
. TRBJ2-1 TRBV2 . CASSVDSLSGQFF TGTGCCAGCAGTGTTGATTCCCTGTCTGGGCAGTTCTTC
. TRBJ1-3 TRBV28 . CASSLLLSSGNTIYF TGTGCCAGCAGTCTTCTCCTCAGCTCTGGAAACACCATATATTTT
. TRBJ1-1 TRBV21-1 . CASSKVVGLGRFMNTEAFF TGTGCCAGCAGCAAAGTAGTAGGTCTAGGGAGGTTCATGAACACTGAAGCTTTCTTT
. TRBJ1-1 TRBV3-1/TRBV3-2 . CASSQSTEAFF TGTGCCAGCAGCCAATCGACTGAAGCTTTCTTT
. TRBJ2-2 TRBV14 . CASSQDWYTGELFF TGTGCCAGCAGCCAAGATTGGTACACCGGGGAGCTGTTTTTT
TRBD1 TRBJ1-4 TRBV28 . CGTGGNEKLFF TGTGGGACAGGAGGTAATGAAAAACTGTTTTTT
. TRBJ1-2 TRBV10-3 . CAISGQVSNYGYTF TGTGCCATCAGTGGACAGGTTTCTAACTATGGCTACACCTTC
. TRBJ2-5 TRBV28 . CASSLRETQYF TGTGCCAGCAGTCTCAGGGAGACCCAGTACTTC
TRBD2 TRBJ2-3 TRBV5-5 . CASSVFTGGADTQYF TGTGCCAGCAGCGTGTTTACGGGGGGAGCAGATACGCAGTATTTT
TRBD1 TRBJ1-1 TRBV19 . CASSDRGEVETEAFF TGTGCCAGTAGTGACAGGGGGGAAGTGGAGACTGAAGCTTTCTTT
TRBD1 TRBJ2-7 TRBV7-6 . CASSPTGGPYEQYF TGTGCCAGCAGCCCGACAGGGGGCCCCTACGAGCAGTACTTC
TRBD1 TRBJ2-7 TRBV12-5 . CASGFQTGTGSYEQYF TGTGCTAGTGGTTTCCAAACCGGGACAGGGTCCTACGAGCAGTACTTC
. TRBJ1-1 TRBV7-9 few CASSPRLKMGTEAFF TGTGCCAGCAGCCCACGACTCAAAATGGGTACTGAAGCTTTCTTT
. TRBJ2-5 TRBV29-1 . CSVESGVDETQYF TGCAGCGTTGAGTCGGGCGTGGACGAGACCCAGTACTTC
. TRBJ2-3 TRBV3-1/TRBV3-2 . CASSGDTDTQYF TGTGCCAGCAGCGGAGACACAGATACGCAGTATTTT
TRBD2 TRBJ2-3 TRBV27 . CASSDWTSSDTQYF TGTGCCAGCAGTGACTGGACTAGTTCAGATACGCAGTATTTT
. TRBJ1-2 TRBV29-1 . CSVDGGLYGYTF TGCAGCGTTGATGGAGGCCTCTATGGCTACACCTTC
. TRBJ1-2 TRBV4-2 once CASSHSIYGYTF TGTGCCAGCAGCCATAGTATTTATGGCTACACCTTC
. TRBJ2-1 TRBV28 . CASGSSGQDYNEQFF TGTGCCAGCGGCTCCTCGGGACAAGATTACAATGAGCAGTTCTTC
. TRBJ1-1 TRBV3-1/TRBV3-2 . CASNPSDKLNTEAFF TGTGCCAGCAACCCATCCGACAAGTTGAACACTGAAGCTTTCTTT
TRBD1 TRBJ2-3 TRBV14 . CASGTGSLVDTQYF TGTGCCAGCGGGACAGGGAGTTTAGTGGATACGCAGTATTTT
. TRBJ1-3 TRBV5-6 . CASSWGDVGNSGNTIYF TGTGCCAGCAGCTGGGGGGACGTTGGAAACTCTGGAAACACCATATATTTT
TRBD2 TRBJ2-1 TRBV9 . CASTSQLGTSGVPPNEQFF TGTGCCAGCACCTCACAACTCGGGACTAGCGGGGTTCCTCCCAATGAGCAGTTCTTC
. TRBJ2-3 TRBV19 . CASSIGPGEGTDTQYF TGTGCCAGTAGTATAGGTCCAGGGGAAGGCACAGATACGCAGTATTTT
. TRBJ2-5 TRBV7-9 . CASSLSSPRETQYF TGTGCCAGCAGCTTAAGCAGTCCGCGAGAGACCCAGTACTTC
TRBD1 TRBJ1-1 TRBV7-8 . CASSLPKTGARTEAFF TGTGCCAGCAGCTTACCAAAGACAGGGGCGAGGACTGAAGCTTTCTTT
. TRBJ2-7 TRBV19 . CASSAGARNEQYF TGTGCCAGTAGTGCAGGGGCCCGTAACGAGCAGTACTTC
. TRBJ2-3 TRBV30 . CAWSNRQGPSTDTQYF TGTGCCTGGAGTAATCGGCAGGGGCCCAGCACAGATACGCAGTATTTT
. TRBJ2-7 TRBV7-9 once CASSSLLRGVSYEQYF TGTGCCAGCAGCTCGCTACTAAGAGGGGTCTCCTACGAGCAGTACTTC
. TRBJ2-3 TRBV7-9 . CASGAQGTDTQYF TGTGCCAGCGGGGCGCAGGGCACAGATACGCAGTATTTT